Listed here are 19 T cell receptor beta chains from one sample, sequenced in a study of cytomegalovirus exposure and HLA in healthy donors. Researchers ran the PCR with 60 Vbeta and 13 Jbeta primers. Profiling relied on immunoSEQ multiplex PCR, and the TCRdb table lists in-frame clones only, not all of them. The data show 150,000 or so clones, 82% seen once. The sample was PBMCs. Source of these receptors: a male donor in good health and CMV-seronegative.

The chain links TRBV5-1 to TRBJ2-7; the D gene is possibly TRBD1 (5 bases). The CDR3 extends over 15 amino acids. The ends were cut back, 5 bases at V and 2 bases at J, with 17 bases in the middle. CDR1 and CDR2 (germline): SGHRS, YFSETQ. The CDR3 region has the DNA TGCGCCAGCAGAGCCAGGGAAAACAGTGCCTACGAGCAGTACTTC. Translated: CASRARENSAYEQYF.

In DNA form, the CDR3 reads TGTGCCAGTAGTACTCCGGGACAGGGGACAGATACGCAGTATTTT. It is translated as CASSTPGQGTDTQYF. The chain couples TRBV19 to TRBJ2-3; 10 bases are a match to TRBD1. Unmatched junction bases numbered 4, after V lost 4 bases and J lost 3 bases. The CDR3 is 15 amino acids. Germline V CDR1 and CDR2: LNHDA, SQIVND (reference sequence).

The CDR3 loop reads CASRDRVNNEQFF. Written as DNA, the CDR3 is TGTGCCAGCAGGGACAGGGTGAACAATGAGCAGTTCTTC. The V gene is TRBV28, the J gene TRBJ2-1; 8 nucleotides line up with TRBD1. V shed 6 bases, J shed 5 bases, and the junction held 3 bases outside the gene matches. This CDR3 region has 13 residues. Germline CDR1 and CDR2: MDHEN and SYDVKM.

J is TRBJ2-7 and V is TRBV10-1; 7 positions agree with TRBD2. V shed 7 bases, J shed 6 bases, and the junction held 9 bases outside the gene matches. This CDR3 has 13 amino acids. Looked up from germline, CDR1 is WNHNN and CDR2 is SYGVQD (reference sequence). CDR3 region: CASTLIGGGEQYF. DNA for the CDR3: TGCGCCAGCACCTTGATTGGGGGGGGCGAGCAGTACTTC.

The chain joins TRBV30 to TRBJ2-1; TRBD1 agrees at 7 bases. Germline loops: CDR1 GTSNPN, CDR2 SVGIG (reference sequence). The ends lost 4 bases at V and 5 bases at J; junction bases unmatched: 5. This CDR3 has 13 amino acids. This CDR3 is CAWKGTVHNEQFF. As DNA, the CDR3 is TGTGCCTGGAAGGGGACAGTTCACAATGAGCAGTTCTTC.

V is TRBV14 and J is TRBJ1-2; D is perhaps TRBD1 (5 bases). The CDR3 has 13 residues. The germline V gene has CDR1 SGHDN and CDR2 FVKESK. Trimming left V 4 bases short and J 8 bases short, with 14 bases between. CDR3 bases: TGTGCCAGCAGCCTCGGGGGAGGTGAAGGCTACACCTTC. This encodes CASSLGGGEGYTF. Using reference TRBV14 and TRBJ1-2 for the parts outside the CDR3, the full variable domain is EAGVTQFPSHSVIEKGQTVTLRCDPISGHDNLYWYRRVMGKEIKFLLHFVKESKQDESGMPNNRFLAERTGGTYSTLKVQPAELEDSGVYFCASSLGGGEGYTFGSGTRLTVV.

The chain joins TRBV7-2 to TRBJ1-5, with D possibly matching TRBD1 (6 bases). V dropped 4 bases and J dropped 4 bases, with 14 bases sitting between them. The CDR3 loop spans 15 amino acids. Germline V gives CDR1 SGHTA, CDR2 FQGNSA. The CDR3 spells CASSSYTGLNQPQHF. For the CDR3, the DNA is TGTGCCAGCAGCTCCTATACAGGGCTGAATCAGCCCCAGCATTTT.

The chain recombines TRBV2 with TRBJ1-6, with D unclear. V was cut by 6 bases and J by 12 bases, with 9 bases left in between. This CDR3 comprises 11 residues. Germline-derived CDR1 and CDR2 are SNHLY and FYNNEI. The CDR3 nucleotides are TGTGCCAGCAGACCAGGAGGACCCCTCCACTTT. Its protein is CASRPGGPLHF.

CDR3 sequence (DNA): TGCAGTGCTAGGCGGGGGGAGACCCAGTACTTC. This codes for CSARRGETQYF. V usage is TRBV20-1 and J usage is TRBJ2-5, with TRBD2 matching 7 bases. Germline V gene sequence: CDR1 DFQATT, CDR2 SNEGSKA (reference sequence). This CDR3 has 11 residues. V lost 3 bases to trimming and J lost 5 bases; unmatched junction nucleotides: 0.

This clone was observed a few times. The chain combines TRBV7-2 with TRBJ2-7; 7 bases line up with TRBD1. CDR3 length: 15 amino acids. V lost 3 bases to trimming and J lost 4 bases; unmatched junction nucleotides: 9. CDR1 and CDR2 (germline): SGHTA, FQGNSA. The DNA of the CDR3 is TGTGCCAGCAGCTTTGCGACAGGGCCTTCGTACGAGCAGTACTTC. It encodes CASSFATGPSYEQYF.

The chain carries TRBV18 and TRBJ2-3; TRBD2 matches 9 bases. Germline values: CDR1 KGHSH, CDR2 LQKENI. Germline trimming cut 4 bases from V and 5 bases from J; bases unmatched to any gene: 10. The CDR3 runs to 16 residues. The CDR3 nucleotides are TGTGCCAGCTCACGAAAAGCGGGGGGCTTTGAAGATACGCAGTATTTT. Protein sequence: CASSRKAGGFEDTQYF.

To note about this clone: A junction boundary mismatches the germline segment, possibly from a read error. This chain uses TRBV7-9 with TRBJ2-1; 10 bases match TRBD2. Germline-derived CDR1 and CDR2 are SEHNR and FQNEAQ (reference sequence). The CDR3 runs 18 residues. CDR3 sequence: CSSSIGGLQREGRDEQFF. As DNA, the CDR3 is TGTTCCAGCAGCATCGGCGGCCTACAGCGGGAGGGGAGGGATGAGCAGTTCTTC.

The chain has TRBV19 and TRBJ2-1; no clear D gene. This CDR3 comprises 12 residues. Germline V lookup: CDR1 LNHDA, CDR2 SQIVND (reference sequence). V was trimmed by 6 bases and J by 5 bases, leaving 8 bases between them. CDR3 in DNA: TGTGCCAGTAGGAAGCCGAACAATGAGCAGTTCTTC. Translated: CASRKPNNEQFF.

The chain carries TRBV9 and TRBJ2-2; D gene unclear. Germline-derived CDR1 and CDR2 are SGDLS and YYNGEE. V was cut by 0 bases and J by 0 bases, with 6 bases left in between. This CDR3 region has 15 residues. This CDR3 reads CASSVAHSNTGELFF. The CDR3 DNA is TGTGCCAGCAGCGTAGCCCACTCGAACACCGGGGAGCTGTTTTTT.

The chain has TRBV10-1 and TRBJ1-2, with D unclear. The CDR3 contains 12 residues. V was pared by 3 bases and J by 0 bases, with 2 bases between. Germline V gene sequence: CDR1 WNHNN, CDR2 SYGVQD (reference sequence). DNA of the CDR3: TGCGCCAGCAGTGACGCTAACTATGGCTACACCTTC. Encoded protein: CASSDANYGYTF.

This clone showed up just a few times. The chain recombines TRBV5-1 with TRBJ1-4, with 10 bases matching TRBD1. The V segment lost 7 bases and the J segment 2 bases; nucleotides outside the gene matches: 5. Germline V gene lookup returns CDR1 SGHRS and CDR2 YFSETQ. This CDR3 is built from 15 residues. CDR3 residues: CASRQGAQTNEKLFF. The DNA of the CDR3 is TGCGCCAGCCGACAGGGGGCGCAGACTAATGAAAAACTGTTTTTT. Looking up the rest from reference TRBV5-1 and TRBJ1-4 gives the full variable domain: KAGVTQTPRYLIKTRGQQVTLSCSPISGHRSVSWYQQTPGQGLQFLFEYFSETQRNKGNFPGRFSGRQFSNSRSEMNVSTLELGDSALYLCASRQGAQTNEKLFFGSGTQLSVL.

The CDR3 reads CASSPGQGARYEQYF. The CDR3 nucleotides are TGTGCCAGCAGCCCAGGACAGGGGGCGCGTTACGAGCAGTACTTC. The chain uses TRBV5-4 and TRBJ2-7, with 11 nucleotides matching TRBD1. Germline CDR1 and CDR2: SGHNT and YYREEE (reference sequence). The CDR3 extends over 15 amino acids. Trimming cost V 4 bases and J 4 bases; bases outside gene matches: 7.

This clone was counted once. Additional DNA sequences in this sample encode the identical CDR3. This chain connects TRBV7-2 to TRBJ2-7, with 12 bases aligning to TRBD2. This CDR3 spans 15 amino acids. V trimming: 3 bases; J trimming: 0 bases; junction bases outside the gene matches: 0. CDR1 and CDR2 from the germline V gene are SGHTA and FQGNSA. Here the CDR3 reads CASSLTSGSSYEQYF. The CDR3 bases are TGTGCCAGCAGCTTGACTAGCGGGAGCTCCTACGAGCAGTACTTC.

The genes are TRBV6-1 and TRBJ1-5; TRBD1 matches at 7 bases. CDR3 length: 15 amino acids. V was pared by 4 bases and J by 3 bases, with 6 bases of the junction left unmatched. Looked up from germline, CDR1 is MNHNS and CDR2 is SASEGT. The CDR3 DNA reads TGTGCCAGCAGTGCCACACAGGGGCCCAATCAGCCCCAGCATTTT. Encoded protein: CASSATQGPNQPQHF.